Each of the 3 T cell receptor beta chains below was sequenced from the same sample in a study of T cell repertoires in cytomegalovirus infection. For these TCRs, the target antigens are not known. MiXCR, run by TCRdb on the reads, gives a single entry per CDR3 protein. The sample includes roughly 570,000 distinct CDR3 sequences, under 45% of them seen just once. The specimen was cultured PBMCs, collected from culture after CMV antigen stimulation. The receptors were sampled from a human donor in good health (CMV status not recorded). Some clones in this sample may be carry-over from other donors' samples.

This clonotype has just one count. The J gene is TRBJ1-4, the V gene TRBV7-6; a possible D gene is TRBD1 (5 bases). This CDR3 has 15 amino acids. With 5 bases removed from V and 6 bases from J, the gap between germline ends came to 16 bases. From germline, CDR1 is SGHVS and CDR2 FNYEAQ. CDR3 DNA sequence: TGTGCCAGCAGCGGCGATAGGGGAACAGATGAAAAACTGTTTTTT. Amino acids: CASSGDRGTDEKLFF.

This chain connects TRBV27 to TRBJ2-1, with D perhaps TRBD2 (5 bases). CDR1 is MNHEY and CDR2 is SMNVEV in the germline V gene (reference sequence). Trimming removed 5 bases at V and 0 bases at J, with 11 bases between. CDR3 size: 15 residues. CDR3 sequence reads: CASSPPGYSYNEQFF. CDR3 coding DNA: TGTGCCAGCAGTCCGCCGGGGTACTCCTACAATGAGCAGTTCTTC.

In its sample, this clonotype was seen many times. The rearrangement uses TRBV7-2 and TRBJ2-3; the D is unclear. The V and J ends lost 4 bases and 1 base respectively, with 6 bases between them. The CDR3 contains 13 residues. The germline V gene has CDR1 SGHTA and CDR2 FQGNSA. The CDR3 nucleotides read TGTGCCAGCAGCTGGGCCGGCACAGATACGCAGTATTTT. Translation gives CASSWAGTDTQYF.